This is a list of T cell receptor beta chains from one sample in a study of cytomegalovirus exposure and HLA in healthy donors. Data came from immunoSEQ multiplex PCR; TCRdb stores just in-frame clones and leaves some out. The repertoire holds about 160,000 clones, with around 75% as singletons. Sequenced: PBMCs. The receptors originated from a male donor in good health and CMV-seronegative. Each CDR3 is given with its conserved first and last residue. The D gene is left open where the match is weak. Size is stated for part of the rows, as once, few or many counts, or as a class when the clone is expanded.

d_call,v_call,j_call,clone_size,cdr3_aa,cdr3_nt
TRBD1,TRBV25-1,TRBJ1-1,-,CASTGQGTTEAFF,TGTGCCAGCACCGGACAGGGTACCACTGAAGCTTTCTTT
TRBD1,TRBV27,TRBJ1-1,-,CASSVTGASTEAFF,TGTGCCAGCAGTGTTACAGGGGCTTCTACTGAAGCTTTCTTT
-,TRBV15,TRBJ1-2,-,CATSRDGGGLANYGYTF,TGTGCCACCAGCAGAGATGGTGGCGGCCTAGCTAACTATGGCTACACCTTT
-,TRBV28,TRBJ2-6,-,CASSLAAGVSSGANVLTF,TGTGCCAGCAGTTTAGCAGCAGGGGTCTCTTCTGGGGCCAACGTCCTGACTTTC
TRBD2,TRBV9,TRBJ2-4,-,CASSPSSLASIQYF,TGTGCCAGCAGCCCCTCATCACTAGCGAGCATTCAGTACTTC
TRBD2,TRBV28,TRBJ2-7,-,CASSSLAGGREQYF,TGTGCCAGCAGTTCTCTAGCGGGTGGTCGCGAGCAGTACTTC
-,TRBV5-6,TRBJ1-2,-,CASSLGQSGAYGYTF,TGTGCCAGCAGCTTAGGCCAATCAGGGGCCTATGGCTACACCTTC
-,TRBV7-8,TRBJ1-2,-,CASSLGAGYTF,TGTGCCAGCAGCTTAGGAGCGGGCTACACCTTC
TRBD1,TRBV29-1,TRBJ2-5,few,CSALTGYLETQYF,TGCAGCGCCCTGACAGGGTATTTGGAGACCCAGTACTTC
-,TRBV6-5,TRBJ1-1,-,CASSYSIETEAFF,TGTGCCAGCAGTTACTCGATAGAAACTGAAGCTTTCTTT
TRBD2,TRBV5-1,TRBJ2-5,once,CASSPAGGQETQYF,TGCGCCAGCAGCCCAGCGGGGGGCCAAGAGACCCAGTACTTC
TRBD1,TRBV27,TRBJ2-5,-,CASSLSGTGEETQYF,TGTGCCAGCAGTTTATCCGGGACAGGGGAAGAGACCCAGTACTTC
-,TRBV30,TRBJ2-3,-,CALEPQGADTQYF,TGTGCGTTGGAGCCCCAAGGGGCAGATACGCAGTATTTT
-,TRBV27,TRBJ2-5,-,CASSFSGEETQYF,TGTGCCAGCAGTTTTTCAGGGGAGGAGACCCAGTACTTC
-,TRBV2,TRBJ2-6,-,CASSAGANVLTF,TGTGCCAGCAGCGCTGGGGCCAACGTCCTGACTTTC